This T cell receptor (beta chain) was captured by sequencing in a study of CD8+ T cells in alopecia areata. Investigators isolated RNA and reverse transcribed it into cDNA to act as the sequencing template. The protocol was immunoSEQ multiplex PCR, while the TCRdb copy is restricted to in-frame clones and leaves out a portion. This table has about 190,000 clones, 64% appearing once. Study observations and caveats: A single nonresponder leaves the baseline CD8+ expansion link to response uncertain.

Germline V gives CDR1 SQVTM, CDR2 ANQGSEA. The CDR3 has 11 amino acids. V was cut by 7 bases and J by 9 bases, with 13 bases left in between. Remarks on this clone: The antigen remains undetermined.

Treatment meaning: oral pan-JAK inhibitor, 5-10 mg twice daily. The sequence was collected from a human donor with alopecia areata. Sequenced here: CD4+ T cells sorted from blood, sampled around week 50, from a patient treated with tofacitinib. The chain employs TRBV29-1 and TRBJ2-1, with a weak D call TRBD2 (5 bases). The CDR3 DNA reads TGCAGCGCACAGCGGTGGGGTGAGCAGTTCTTC. Translating it yields CSAQRWGEQFF.